This is a list of T cell receptor beta chains from one sample in a study of blood T cell repertoires in COVID-19. Some clones are missing from TCRdb's copy, which holds only in-frame ones; the method was immunoSEQ multiplex PCR. This table holds about 250,000 clones, roughly 86% found once. Sequencing input: peripheral blood. These receptor sequences come from a woman at least 80 years old with COVID-19, enrolled during active disease. Each CDR3 is given with its conserved first and last residue. D genes are given only for firm matches. Rows may omit the clone size; those that give it use once, few, many or a size class.

TRBV5-4	-	14	TRBJ2-1	-	CASSSSQGFNEQFF	TGTGCCAGCAGCTCCTCCCAGGGTTTCAATGAGCAGTTCTTC
TRBV10-3	TRBD1	15	TRBJ1-2	-	CAISTGGTGGYGYTF	TGTGCCATCAGTACGGGAGGGACAGGGGGCTATGGCTACACCTTC
TRBV2	-	17	TRBJ1-4	-	CASRMGPGSGENEKLFF	TGTGCCAGCAGAATGGGCCCGGGAAGCGGTGAGAATGAAAAACTGTTTTTT
TRBV28	-	16	TRBJ1-5	-	CAEGVGGGNPYQPQHF	TGTGCCGAAGGTGTGGGAGGCGGTAATCCTTATCAGCCCCAGCATTTT
TRBV27	TRBD1	15	TRBJ1-1	-	CASRRKGQLNTEAFF	TGTGCCAGCAGACGAAAGGGACAGCTGAACACTGAAGCTTTCTTT
TRBV11-2	TRBD2	16	TRBJ2-1	-	CASSLDLAGAYNEQFF	TGTGCCAGCAGCTTAGATCTAGCGGGGGCCTACAATGAGCAGTTCTTC
TRBV3-1/TRBV3-2	-	15	TRBJ2-3	-	CASSPTRGSTDTQYF	TGTGCCAGCAGCCCTACAAGGGGGTCCACAGATACGCAGTATTTT
TRBV29-1	TRBD2	15	TRBJ2-3	-	CSVGSSGVSTDTQYF	TGCAGCGTTGGGTCTAGCGGGGTTAGTACAGATACGCAGTATTTT
TRBV19	-	15	TRBJ2-2	-	CASSIRGEGTGELFF	TGTGCCAGTAGTATCAGAGGAGAGGGCACCGGGGAGCTGTTTTTT
TRBV3-1/TRBV3-2	TRBD2	17	TRBJ2-7	few	CASSQGWTSGAFGEQYF	TGTGCCAGCAGCCAAGGTTGGACTAGCGGGGCCTTCGGCGAGCAGTACTTC
TRBV7-2	-	13	TRBJ1-2	-	CASSFGGAYGYTF	TGTGCCAGCAGCTTTGGGGGCGCGTATGGCTACACCTTC
TRBV23-1	TRBD1	15	TRBJ2-7	-	CASRSLTGAFYEQYF	TGCGCCAGCAGATCATTAACAGGGGCCTTCTACGAGCAGTACTTC
TRBV7-2	TRBD2	14	TRBJ2-5	-	CASSTGLAGGTQYF	TGTGCCAGCAGCACCGGGCTAGCGGGGGGGACCCAGTACTTC
TRBV7-2	-	15	TRBJ1-5	-	CASSSQGVGNQPQHF	TGTGCCAGCAGCTCGCAGGGTGTCGGCAATCAGCCCCAGCATTTT
TRBV5-6	TRBD1	13	TRBJ2-3	-	CASRTTGADTQYF	TGTGCCAGCAGAACGACAGGGGCAGATACGCAGTATTTT
TRBV7-8	-	13	TRBJ1-3	-	CASSPPAGNTIYF	TGTGCCAGCAGCCCACCCGCGGGAAACACCATATATTTT
TRBV9	TRBD2	17	TRBJ2-3	-	CASSARTSGGVIDTQYF	TGTGCCAGCAGCGCAAGGACTAGCGGGGGGGTAATAGATACGCAGTATTTT
TRBV7-2	TRBD2	16	TRBJ2-1	-	CASSPQGGGAYNEQFF	TGTGCCAGCAGCCCCCAAGGCGGGGGGGCCTACAATGAGCAGTTCTTC
TRBV28	-	15	TRBJ2-2	-	CASSLRSPNTGELFF	TGTGCCAGCAGTTTGCGGAGCCCGAACACCGGGGAGCTGTTTTTT
TRBV3-1/TRBV3-2	-	15	TRBJ1-2	-	CASSQGQVRFNGYTF	TGTGCCAGCAGCCAAGGACAGGTTAGGTTCAATGGCTACACCTTC
TRBV7-8	-	16	TRBJ2-1	-	CASSSYRMGAGDEQFF	TGTGCCAGCAGCTCGTATCGGATGGGGGCCGGTGATGAGCAGTTCTTC
TRBV10-3	TRBD1	15	TRBJ1-2	-	CAIQNPDRGNYGYTF	TGTGCCATTCAAAATCCTGACAGGGGGAACTATGGCTACACCTTC
TRBV12-3/TRBV12-4	-	13	TRBJ1-2	-	CASSLARAYGYTF	TGTGCCAGCAGTTTAGCCAGGGCCTATGGCTACACCTTC
TRBV7-3	TRBD2	15	TRBJ2-5	-	CASSPAGGPRETQYF	TGTGCCAGCAGCCCGGCGGGGGGGCCTAGGGAGACCCAGTACTTC
TRBV5-4	-	14	TRBJ1-1	-	CAVSRGTTYTEAFF	TGTGCCGTCAGTAGGGGCACTACGTACACTGAAGCTTTCTTT
TRBV7-3	-	15	TRBJ2-3	few	CASSHRDSVGDTQYF	TGTGCCAGCAGCCACCGGGACTCGGTTGGGGATACGCAGTATTTT
TRBV6-5	-	12	TRBJ1-5	-	CASRGAQAPQHF	TGTGCCAGCAGAGGGGCCCAAGCGCCCCAGCATTTT
TRBV7-2	TRBD1	18	TRBJ1-2	-	CASSLFSVGSGDSYGYTF	TGTGCCAGCAGCTTATTCTCTGTGGGGTCGGGGGACAGCTATGGCTACACCTTC
TRBV11-2	-	13	TRBJ2-7	-	CASSPLAAYEQYF	TGTGCCAGCAGCCCGTTAGCGGCCTACGAGCAGTACTTC
TRBV7-6	-	16	TRBJ2-7	-	CASSLGPPETTHEQYF	TGTGCCAGCAGCTTAGGGCCACCTGAAACAACCCACGAGCAGTACTTC
TRBV7-8	-	15	TRBJ1-1	-	CASSPPGRGRTEAFF	TGTGCCAGCAGCCCCCCGGGCCGGGGAAGGACTGAAGCTTTCTTT
TRBV19	TRBD2	15	TRBJ2-2	-	CASTGSGGASGELFF	TGTGCCAGTACGGGTAGCGGGGGGGCGTCCGGGGAGCTGTTTTTT
TRBV7-3	TRBD1	14	TRBJ1-2	-	CASSPQGNNYGYTF	TGTGCCAGCAGCCCACAGGGGAACAACTATGGCTACACCTTC
TRBV6-5	TRBD1	13	TRBJ1-4	-	CASSWGQQVKLFF	TGTGCCAGCAGTTGGGGACAGCAAGTAAAACTGTTTTTT
TRBV18	-	14	TRBJ1-1	few	CASSPLTGPGVTFF	TGTGCCAGCTCACCACTAACCGGGCCAGGGGTAACTTTCTTT
TRBV28	TRBD1	18	TRBJ1-5	-	CASSPYTPTGGGGQPQHF	TGTGCCAGCAGTCCTTATACGCCGACAGGGGGCGGGGGACAGCCCCAGCATTTT
TRBV5-5	TRBD1	14	TRBJ2-2	-	CASGTGQGGGELFF	TGTGCCAGCGGCACGGGACAGGGTGGCGGGGAGCTGTTTTTT
TRBV2	-	14	TRBJ2-1	-	CASKIEEGRDEQFF	TGTGCCAGCAAGATAGAGGAGGGGCGGGATGAGCAGTTCTTC